This T cell receptor beta chain comes out of a study of PD-L1 blockade in urothelial cancer (dated by TCRdb to about 2017). Some background on the complete study: All patients started therapy in the mid-2010s and received atezolizumab 1,200 mg intravenously every 3 weeks. Progression-free survival longer than 6 months counted as durable clinical benefit, and TCR features were additionally tested against both progression-free and overall survival. Blood samples yielded a median of around 150,000 T cells and more than 75,000 unique TCRs, with median clonality 0.080. Nine patients achieved durable clinical benefit and approximately 20 did not. Somatic, immune and clinical correlates of response to PD-L1 blockade with atezolizumab in urothelial cancer were the focus of an exploratory multi-omic analysis. Patients had an ECOG performance status of 0 or 1 and had received between 0 and 3 prior chemotherapy regimens. About 85% of the roughly 29 patients were identified as males with urothelial cancer of bladder origin, and a prior smoking history was reported by 18 of 29 patients. Pretreatment tumor samples, along with matched peripheral blood collected serially before and after atezolizumab treatment, underwent TCR sequencing. Blood samples were analyzed at two time points: 3 weeks after treatment start (second dose) and 6 weeks after treatment start. Pretreatment blood TCR-seq was available for around 29 patients, at least one posttreatment blood collection was obtained for 25 or so patients, and tumor TCR-seq was available for 25 or so patients. Whole exome sequencing and RNA sequencing of pretreatment tumors were performed alongside TCR sequencing in the same patients. The full study reports these points: A pretreatment peripheral blood TCR clonality below the median was linked to improved progression-free and overall survival. Patients with durable benefit showed greater expansion of tumor-associated TCR clones in peripheral blood 3 weeks after starting treatment (n of about 20, p = 0.022). Because the sample size was small (n ≈ 30) and many exploratory analyses were performed, the results are intended to be hypothesis-generating.

Per the publication, the time point label means: peripheral blood 6 weeks after treatment start. A cohort of 25 to 30 patients with locally advanced or metastatic urothelial carcinoma, treated at Memorial Sloan Kettering on a trial protocol, was included. Peripheral blood mononuclear cells were collected pretreatment and during treatment, at between 1 and 8 total time points per patient. The Qiagen DNeasy Blood extraction kit was used to purify genomic DNA from total PBMCs and from tumor samples. PBMCs were collected pretreatment and during treatment, and were isolated and stored as previously described. The CDR3 starts with the cysteine, ends with the phenylalanine, and has 15 residues. The read is trimmed to its CDR3 DNA, 45 bases read in frame from base 1. V lost 6 bases and J lost 0 bases; the stretch between them is 15 bases long. CDR1 and CDR2, per the germline V gene, are ENHRY and SYGVKD.

Each PCR received spiked-in synthetic TCR analog templates so that absolute template abundance could be estimated from read counts. TCRbeta CDR3 regions were amplified from genomic DNA with bias-controlled V and J gene primers using the immunoSEQ assay. Rearranged TCRbeta segments were sequenced at approximately 20X coverage. Per the source publication's procedure: Clustering was used to correct sequencing errors, and CDR3s were annotated against IMGT to assign V, D and J genes. Downstream analyses used only productive TCRbeta rearrangements and left out out-of-frame or stop-codon sequences. To compute clonality, Shannon entropy was normalized by the log of the number of unique productive sequences and then subtracted from one. Clones differing between time points or between blood and tumor were identified using Fisher's exact test with Benjamini-Hochberg correction, with an adjusted p below 0.01 applied as the threshold. Entries here come from immuneACCESS through TCRdb and include only in-frame sequences with V and J called. Some clones fail to appear in such tables; in the studies checked, an unresolved V gene covers under half of the shortfall, and the cause of the remainder is unknown. Clonal size and the V and J genes are those of that table, whereas D and trimming came from the DNA. Counted in this sample were 66,000 or so clones; 88% of them appeared once. Of the sample, roughly 12% is held by the ten largest clones.

A word on this clone: Its antigen is currently not known. No base-level quality is on record; no much larger clone is a single base apart.

Source: PBMCs, taken around atezolizumab (anti-PD-L1) treatment. The V and J genes are TRBV10-3 and TRBJ2-7; TRBD2 could be the D gene, as 6 bases match. The origin of this receptor is a man aged 60 to 75 with urothelial cancer. The CDR3 protein sequence reads: CAIRGFSGNSYEQYF. The DNA is TGTGCCATCAGGGGATTTAGCGGAAACTCCTACGAGCAGTACTTC.